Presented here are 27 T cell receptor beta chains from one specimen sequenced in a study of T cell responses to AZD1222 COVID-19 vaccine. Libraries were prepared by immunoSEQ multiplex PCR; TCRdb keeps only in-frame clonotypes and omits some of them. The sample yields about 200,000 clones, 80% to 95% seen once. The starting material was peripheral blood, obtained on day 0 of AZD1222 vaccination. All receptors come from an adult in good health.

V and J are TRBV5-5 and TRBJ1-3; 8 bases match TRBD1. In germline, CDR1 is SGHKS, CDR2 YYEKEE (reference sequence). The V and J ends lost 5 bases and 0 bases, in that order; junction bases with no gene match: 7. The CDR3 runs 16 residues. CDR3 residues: CASSRQGRPSGNTIYF. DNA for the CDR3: TGTGCCAGCAGTCGACAGGGGAGACCCTCTGGAAACACCATATATTTT.

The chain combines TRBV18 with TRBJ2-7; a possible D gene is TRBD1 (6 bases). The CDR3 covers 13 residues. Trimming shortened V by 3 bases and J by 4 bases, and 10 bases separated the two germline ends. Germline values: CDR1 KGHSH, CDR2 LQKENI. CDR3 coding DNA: TGTGCCAGCTCACCGAGCCAGGGGTACGAGCAGTACTTC. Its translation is CASSPSQGYEQYF.

DNA for the CDR3: TGTGCCAGCAGTTTCGCGTATGGCTACACCTTC. It encodes CASSFAYGYTF. This chain connects TRBV12-3 or TRBV12-4 to TRBJ1-2; no clear D gene. V lost 3 bases, J lost 5 bases, and 4 bases lay in between. The CDR3 covers 11 residues.

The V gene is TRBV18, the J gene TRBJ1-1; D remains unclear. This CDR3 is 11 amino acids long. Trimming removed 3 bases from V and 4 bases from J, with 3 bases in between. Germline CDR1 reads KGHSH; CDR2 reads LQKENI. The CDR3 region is CASSPVTEAFF. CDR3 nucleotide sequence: TGTGCCAGCTCACCCGTCACTGAAGCTTTCTTT. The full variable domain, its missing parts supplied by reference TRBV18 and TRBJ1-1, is NAGVMQNPRHLVRRRGQEARLRCSPMKGHSHVYWYRQLPEEGLKFMVYLQKENIIDESGMPKERFSAEFPKEGPSILRIQQVVRGDSAAYFCASSPVTEAFFGQGTRLTVV.

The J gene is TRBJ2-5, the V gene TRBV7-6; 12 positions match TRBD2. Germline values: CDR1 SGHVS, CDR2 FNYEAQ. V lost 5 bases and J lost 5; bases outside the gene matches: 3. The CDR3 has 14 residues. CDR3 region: CASSASGGAETQYF. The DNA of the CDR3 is TGTGCCAGCAGCGCTAGCGGGGGGGCGGAGACCCAGTACTTC.

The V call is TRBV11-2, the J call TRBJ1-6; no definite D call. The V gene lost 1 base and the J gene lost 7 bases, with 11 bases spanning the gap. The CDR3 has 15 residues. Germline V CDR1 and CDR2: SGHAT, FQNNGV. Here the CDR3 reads CASSLAGSPNSPLHF. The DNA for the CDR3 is TGTGCCAGCAGCTTAGCAGGCTCCCCAAATTCACCCCTCCACTTT.

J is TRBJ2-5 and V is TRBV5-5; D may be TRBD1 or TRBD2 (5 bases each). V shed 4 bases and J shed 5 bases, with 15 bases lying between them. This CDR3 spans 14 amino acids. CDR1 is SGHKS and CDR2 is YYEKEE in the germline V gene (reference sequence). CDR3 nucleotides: TGTGCCAGCAGCCCCACCGAGGGGCGGGAGACCCAGTACTTC. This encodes CASSPTEGRETQYF.

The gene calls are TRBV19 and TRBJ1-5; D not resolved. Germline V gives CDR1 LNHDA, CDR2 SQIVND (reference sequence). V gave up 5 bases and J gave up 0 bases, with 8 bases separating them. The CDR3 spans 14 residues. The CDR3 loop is CASSPRDSNQPQHF. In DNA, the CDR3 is TGTGCCAGTAGTCCTCGGGATAGCAATCAGCCCCAGCATTTT.

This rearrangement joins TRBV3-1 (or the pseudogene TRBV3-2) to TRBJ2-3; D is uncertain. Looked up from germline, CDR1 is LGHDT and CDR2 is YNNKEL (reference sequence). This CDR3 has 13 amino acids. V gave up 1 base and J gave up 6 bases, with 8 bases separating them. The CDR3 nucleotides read TGTGCCAGCAGCCAAGCCCCGTTGGATACGCAGTATTTT. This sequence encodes CASSQAPLDTQYF.

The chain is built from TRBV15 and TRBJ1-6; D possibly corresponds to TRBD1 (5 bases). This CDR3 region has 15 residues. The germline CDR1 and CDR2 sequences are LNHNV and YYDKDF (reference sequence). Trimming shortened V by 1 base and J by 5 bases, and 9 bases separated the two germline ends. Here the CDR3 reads CATSRGTSNNSPLHF. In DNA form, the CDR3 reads TGTGCCACCAGCAGAGGGACATCTAATAATTCACCCCTCCACTTT.

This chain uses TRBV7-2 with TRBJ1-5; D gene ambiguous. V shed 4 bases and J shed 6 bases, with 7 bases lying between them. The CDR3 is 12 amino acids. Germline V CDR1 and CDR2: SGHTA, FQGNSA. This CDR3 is CASSSTGQPQHF. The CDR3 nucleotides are TGTGCCAGCAGCTCCACCGGTCAGCCCCAGCATTTT.

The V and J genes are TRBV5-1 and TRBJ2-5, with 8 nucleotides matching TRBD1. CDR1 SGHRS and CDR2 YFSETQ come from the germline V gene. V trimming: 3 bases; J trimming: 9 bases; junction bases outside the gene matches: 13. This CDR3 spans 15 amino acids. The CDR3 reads CASSSRTGGDRSQYF. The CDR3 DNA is TGCGCCAGCAGCTCAAGAACAGGGGGAGACAGGTCCCAGTACTTC.

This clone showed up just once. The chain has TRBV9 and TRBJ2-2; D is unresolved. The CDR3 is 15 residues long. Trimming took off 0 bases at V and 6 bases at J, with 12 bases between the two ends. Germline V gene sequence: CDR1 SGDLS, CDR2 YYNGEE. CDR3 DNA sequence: TGTGCCAGCAGCGTAGCTGGGGTAGGCGCCGGGGAGCTGTTTTTT. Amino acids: CASSVAGVGAGELFF.

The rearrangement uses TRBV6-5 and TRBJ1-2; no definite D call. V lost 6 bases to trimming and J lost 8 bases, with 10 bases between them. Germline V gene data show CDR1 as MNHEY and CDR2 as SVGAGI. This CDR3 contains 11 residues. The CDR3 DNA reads TGTGCCAGCAGATCTGGTGGAGGCTACACCTTC. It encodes CASRSGGGYTF.

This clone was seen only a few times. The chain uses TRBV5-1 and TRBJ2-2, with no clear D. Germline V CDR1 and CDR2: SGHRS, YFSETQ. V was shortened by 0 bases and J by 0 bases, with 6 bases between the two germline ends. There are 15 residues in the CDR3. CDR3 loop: CASSLVGPNTGELFF. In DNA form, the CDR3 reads TGCGCCAGCAGCTTGGTCGGACCGAACACCGGGGAGCTGTTTTTT.

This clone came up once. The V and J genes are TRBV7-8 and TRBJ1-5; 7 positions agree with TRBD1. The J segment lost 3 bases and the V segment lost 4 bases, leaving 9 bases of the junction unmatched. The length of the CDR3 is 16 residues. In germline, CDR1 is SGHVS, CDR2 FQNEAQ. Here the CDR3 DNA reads TGTGCCAGCAGCTCCCCGACAGGGATGCTCAATCAGCCCCAGCATTTT. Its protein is CASSSPTGMLNQPQHF. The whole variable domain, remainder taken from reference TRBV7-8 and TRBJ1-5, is GAGVSQSPRYKVAKRGQDVALRCDPISGHVSLFWYQQALGQGPEFLTYFQNEAQLDKSGLPSDRFFAERPEGSVSTLKIQRTQQEDSAVYLCASSSPTGMLNQPQHFGDGTRLSIL.

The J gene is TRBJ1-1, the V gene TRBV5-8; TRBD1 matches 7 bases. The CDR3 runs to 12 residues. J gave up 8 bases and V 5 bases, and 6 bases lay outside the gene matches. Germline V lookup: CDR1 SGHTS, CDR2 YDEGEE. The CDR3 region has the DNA TGTGCCAGCAGATTCCGGGACAGAGAAGCTTTCTTT. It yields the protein CASRFRDREAFF.

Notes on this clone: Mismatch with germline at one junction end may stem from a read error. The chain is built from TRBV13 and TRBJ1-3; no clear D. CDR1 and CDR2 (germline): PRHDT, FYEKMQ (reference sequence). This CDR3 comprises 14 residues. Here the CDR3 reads CASSIGLSGNTIYF. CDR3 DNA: TGTGCCAGCAGCATAGGACTGAGTGGAAACACCATATATTTT. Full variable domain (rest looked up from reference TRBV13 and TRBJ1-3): AAGVIQSPRHLIKEKRETATLKCYPIPRHDTVYWYQQGPGQDPQFLISFYEKMQSDKGSIPDRFSAQQFSDYHSELNMSSLELGDSALYFCASSIGLSGNTIYFGEGSWLTVV.

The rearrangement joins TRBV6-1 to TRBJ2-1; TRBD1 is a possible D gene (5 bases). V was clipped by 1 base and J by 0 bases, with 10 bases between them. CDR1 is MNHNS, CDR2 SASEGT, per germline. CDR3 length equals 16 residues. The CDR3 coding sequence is TGTGCCAGCAGTGAAGATGGGGCCATCTCCTACAATGAGCAGTTCTTC. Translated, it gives CASSEDGAISYNEQFF.

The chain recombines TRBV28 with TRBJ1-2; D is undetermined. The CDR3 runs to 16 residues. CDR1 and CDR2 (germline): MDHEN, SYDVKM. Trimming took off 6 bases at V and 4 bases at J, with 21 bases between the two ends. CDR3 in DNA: TGTGCCAGCAGACCAGATCTGACCCTTTCTTCCTATGGCTACACCTTC. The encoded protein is CASRPDLTLSSYGYTF.

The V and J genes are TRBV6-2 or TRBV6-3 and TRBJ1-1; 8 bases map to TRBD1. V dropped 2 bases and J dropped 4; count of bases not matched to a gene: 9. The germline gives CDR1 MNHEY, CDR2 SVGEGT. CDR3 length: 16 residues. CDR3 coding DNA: TGTGCCAGCAGTTACAAGCCAGGGGGCTCGGGCACTGAAGCTTTCTTT. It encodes CASSYKPGGSGTEAFF.

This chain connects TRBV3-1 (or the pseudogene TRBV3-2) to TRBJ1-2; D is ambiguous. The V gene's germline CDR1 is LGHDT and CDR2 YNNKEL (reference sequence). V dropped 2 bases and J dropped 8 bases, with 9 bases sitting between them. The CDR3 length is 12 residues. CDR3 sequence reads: CASSQLGFGYTF. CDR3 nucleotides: TGTGCCAGCAGCCAACTAGGGTTCGGCTACACCTTC.

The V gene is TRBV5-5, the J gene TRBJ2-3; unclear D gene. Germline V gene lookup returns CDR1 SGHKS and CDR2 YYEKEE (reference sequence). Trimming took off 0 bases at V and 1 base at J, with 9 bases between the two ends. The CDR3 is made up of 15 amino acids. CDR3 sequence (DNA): TGTGCCAGCAGCTTGGAAGACGGGCGCACAGATACGCAGTATTTT. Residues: CASSLEDGRTDTQYF.

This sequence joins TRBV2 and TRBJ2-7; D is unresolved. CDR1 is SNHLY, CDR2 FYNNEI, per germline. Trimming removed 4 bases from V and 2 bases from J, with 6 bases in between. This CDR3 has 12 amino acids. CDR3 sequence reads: CASSVSPYEQYF. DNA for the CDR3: TGTGCCAGCAGTGTGTCTCCCTACGAGCAGTACTTC.

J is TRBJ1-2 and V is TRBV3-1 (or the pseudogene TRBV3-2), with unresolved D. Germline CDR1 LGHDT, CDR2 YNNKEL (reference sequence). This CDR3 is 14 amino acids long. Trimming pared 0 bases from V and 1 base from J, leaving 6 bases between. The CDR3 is CASSQDPSNYGYTF. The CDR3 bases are TGTGCCAGCAGCCAAGATCCGAGTAACTATGGCTACACCTTC.

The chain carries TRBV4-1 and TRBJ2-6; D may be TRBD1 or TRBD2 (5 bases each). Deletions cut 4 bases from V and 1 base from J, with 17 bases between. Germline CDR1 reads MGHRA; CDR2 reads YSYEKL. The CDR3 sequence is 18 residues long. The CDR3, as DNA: TGCGCCAGCAGCCCGGGACGGGTTGATTGGTCTGGGGCCAACGTCCTGACTTTC. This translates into CASSPGRVDWSGANVLTF.

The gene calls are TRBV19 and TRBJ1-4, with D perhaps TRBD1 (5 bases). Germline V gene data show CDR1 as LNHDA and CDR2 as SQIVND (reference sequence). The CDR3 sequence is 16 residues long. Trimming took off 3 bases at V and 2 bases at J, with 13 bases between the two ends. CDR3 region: CASSIYSEGTNEKLFF. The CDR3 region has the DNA TGTGCCAGTAGTATTTATAGCGAGGGGACTAATGAAAAACTGTTTTTT.